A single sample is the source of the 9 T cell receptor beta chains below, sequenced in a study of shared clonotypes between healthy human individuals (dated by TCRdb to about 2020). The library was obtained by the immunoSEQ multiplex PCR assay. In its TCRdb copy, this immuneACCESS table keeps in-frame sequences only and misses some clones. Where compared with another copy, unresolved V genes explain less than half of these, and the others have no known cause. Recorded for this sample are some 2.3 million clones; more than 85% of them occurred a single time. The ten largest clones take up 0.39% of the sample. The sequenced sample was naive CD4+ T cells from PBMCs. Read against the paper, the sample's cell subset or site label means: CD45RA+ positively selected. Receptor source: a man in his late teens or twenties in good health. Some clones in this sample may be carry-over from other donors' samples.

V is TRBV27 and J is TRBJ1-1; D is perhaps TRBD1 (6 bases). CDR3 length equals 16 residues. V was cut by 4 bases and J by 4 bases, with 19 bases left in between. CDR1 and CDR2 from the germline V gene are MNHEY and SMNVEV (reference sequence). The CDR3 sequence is CASSSYGGAGSTEAFF. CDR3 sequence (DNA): TGTGCCAGCAGTTCCTATGGGGGGGCGGGGAGCACTGAAGCTTTCTTT.

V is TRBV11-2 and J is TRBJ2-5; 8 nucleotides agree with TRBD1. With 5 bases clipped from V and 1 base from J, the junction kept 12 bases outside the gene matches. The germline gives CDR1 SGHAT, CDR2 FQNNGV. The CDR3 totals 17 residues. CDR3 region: CASSTSLRGRSQETQYF. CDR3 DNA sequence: TGTGCCAGCAGCACGAGCCTCAGGGGGCGCAGCCAAGAGACCCAGTACTTC.

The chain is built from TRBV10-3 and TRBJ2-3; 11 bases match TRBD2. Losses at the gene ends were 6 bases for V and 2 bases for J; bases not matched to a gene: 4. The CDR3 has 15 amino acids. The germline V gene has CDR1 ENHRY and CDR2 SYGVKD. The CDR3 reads CAISGGLAVTDTQYF. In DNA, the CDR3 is TGTGCCATCAGCGGGGGACTAGCGGTCACAGATACGCAGTATTTT.

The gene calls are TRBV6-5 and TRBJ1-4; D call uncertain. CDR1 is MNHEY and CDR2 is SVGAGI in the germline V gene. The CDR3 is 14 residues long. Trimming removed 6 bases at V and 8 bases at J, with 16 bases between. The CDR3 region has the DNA TGTGCCAGCAGCTCTGACCCAAGTACGGAAAAACTGTTTTTT. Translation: CASSSDPSTEKLFF.

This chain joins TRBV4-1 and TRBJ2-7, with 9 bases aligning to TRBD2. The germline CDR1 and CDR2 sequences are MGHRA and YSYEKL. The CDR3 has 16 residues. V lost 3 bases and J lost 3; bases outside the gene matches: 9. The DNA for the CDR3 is TGCGCCAGCAGCCAGAGGGCTAGCGGGATAATCTACGAGCAGTACTTC. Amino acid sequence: CASSQRASGIIYEQYF.

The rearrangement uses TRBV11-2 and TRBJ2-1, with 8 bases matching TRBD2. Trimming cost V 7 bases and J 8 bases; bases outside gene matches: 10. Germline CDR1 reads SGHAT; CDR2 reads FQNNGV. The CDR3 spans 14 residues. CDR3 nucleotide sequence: TGTGCCAGCACCGAGCGGGAGTATGGCGATGAGCAGTTCTTC. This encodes CASTEREYGDEQFF. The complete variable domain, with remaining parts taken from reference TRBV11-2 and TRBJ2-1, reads EAGVAQSPRYKIIEKRQSVAFWCNPISGHATLYWYQQILGQGPKLLIQFQNNGVVDDSQLPKDRFSAERLKGVDSTLKIQPAKLEDSAVYLCASTEREYGDEQFFGPGTRLTVL.

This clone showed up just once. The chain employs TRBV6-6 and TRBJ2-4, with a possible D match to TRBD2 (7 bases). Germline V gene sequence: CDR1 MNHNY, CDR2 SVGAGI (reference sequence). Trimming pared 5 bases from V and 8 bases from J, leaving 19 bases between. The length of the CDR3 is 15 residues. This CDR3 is CASSTWGGAVYIQYF. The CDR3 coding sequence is TGTGCCAGCAGTACCTGGGGGGGCGCGGTATACATTCAGTACTTC.

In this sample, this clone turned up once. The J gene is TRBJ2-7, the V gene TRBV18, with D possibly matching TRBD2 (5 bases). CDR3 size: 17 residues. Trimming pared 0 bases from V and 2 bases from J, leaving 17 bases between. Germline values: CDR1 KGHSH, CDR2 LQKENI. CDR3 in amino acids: CASSPPDGERYAYEQYF. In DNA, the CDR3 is TGTGCCAGCTCACCACCGGATGGAGAGCGGTACGCCTACGAGCAGTACTTC.

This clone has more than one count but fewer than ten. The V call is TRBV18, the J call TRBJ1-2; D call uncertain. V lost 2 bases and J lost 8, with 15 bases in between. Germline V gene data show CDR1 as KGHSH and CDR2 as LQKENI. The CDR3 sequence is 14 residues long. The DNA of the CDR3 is TGTGCCAGCTCACCAGAGGTTCCGTCGAGCGGCTACACCTTC. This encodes CASSPEVPSSGYTF.